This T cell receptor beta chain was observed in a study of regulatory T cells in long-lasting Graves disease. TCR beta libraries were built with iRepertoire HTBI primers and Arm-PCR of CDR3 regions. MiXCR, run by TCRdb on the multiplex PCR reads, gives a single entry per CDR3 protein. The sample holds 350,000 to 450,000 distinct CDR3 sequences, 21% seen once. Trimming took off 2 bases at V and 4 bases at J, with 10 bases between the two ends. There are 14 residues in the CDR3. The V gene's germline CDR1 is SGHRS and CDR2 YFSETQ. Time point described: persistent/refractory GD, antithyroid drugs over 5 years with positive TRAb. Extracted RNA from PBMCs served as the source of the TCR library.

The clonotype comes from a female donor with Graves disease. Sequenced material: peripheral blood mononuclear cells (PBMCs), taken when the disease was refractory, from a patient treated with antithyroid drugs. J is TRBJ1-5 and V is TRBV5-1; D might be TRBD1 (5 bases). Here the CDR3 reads CASSFGGVNQPQHF. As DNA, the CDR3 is TGCGCCAGCAGCTTCGGAGGGGTTAATCAGCCCCAGCATTTT.